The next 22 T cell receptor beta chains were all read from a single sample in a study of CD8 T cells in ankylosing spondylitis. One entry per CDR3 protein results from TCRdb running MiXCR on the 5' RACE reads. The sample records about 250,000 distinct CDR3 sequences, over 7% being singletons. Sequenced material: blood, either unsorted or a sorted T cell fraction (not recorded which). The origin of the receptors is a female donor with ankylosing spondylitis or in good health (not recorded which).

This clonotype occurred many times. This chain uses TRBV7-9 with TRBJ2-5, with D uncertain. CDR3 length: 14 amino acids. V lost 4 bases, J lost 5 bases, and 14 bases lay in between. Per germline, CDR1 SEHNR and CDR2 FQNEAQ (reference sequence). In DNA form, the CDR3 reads TGTGCCAGCAGCTCCGACTCGGAGTGGGAGACCCAGTACTTC. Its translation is CASSSDSEWETQYF. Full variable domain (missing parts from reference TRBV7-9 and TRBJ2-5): DTGVSQNPRHKITKRGQNVTFRCDPISEHNRLYWYRQTLGQGPEFLTYFQNEAQLEKSRLLSDRFSAERPKGSFSTLEIQRTEQGDSAMYLCASSSDSEWETQYFGPGTRLLVL.

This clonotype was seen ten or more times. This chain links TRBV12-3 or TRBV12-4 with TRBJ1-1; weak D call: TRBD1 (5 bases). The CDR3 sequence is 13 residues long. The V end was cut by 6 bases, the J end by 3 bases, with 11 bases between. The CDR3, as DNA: TGTGCCAGCAGGCTACGGGGGGACACTGAAGCTTTCTTT. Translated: CASRLRGDTEAFF.

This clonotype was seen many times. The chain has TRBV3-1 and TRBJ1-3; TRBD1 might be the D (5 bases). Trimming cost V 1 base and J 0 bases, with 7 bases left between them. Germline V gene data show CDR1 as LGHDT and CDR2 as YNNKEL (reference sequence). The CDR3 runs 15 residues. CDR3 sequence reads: CASSQGQYSGNTIYF. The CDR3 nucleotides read TGTGCCAGCAGCCAAGGACAGTACTCTGGAAACACCATATATTTT.

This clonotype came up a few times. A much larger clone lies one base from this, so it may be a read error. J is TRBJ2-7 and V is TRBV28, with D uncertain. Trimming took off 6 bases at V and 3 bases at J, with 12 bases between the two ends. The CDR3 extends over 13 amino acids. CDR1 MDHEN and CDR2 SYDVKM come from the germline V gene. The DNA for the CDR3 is TGTGCCAGCAGAAAGATAGCCTACTACGAGCAGTACTTC. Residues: CASRKIAYYEQYF.

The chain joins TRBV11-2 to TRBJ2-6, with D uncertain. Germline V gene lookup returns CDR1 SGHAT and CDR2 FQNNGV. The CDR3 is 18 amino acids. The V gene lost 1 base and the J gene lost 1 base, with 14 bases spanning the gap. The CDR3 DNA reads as TGTGCCAGCAGCTTAGGCCCTTTGGGATCGTCTGGGGCCAACGTCCTGACTTTC. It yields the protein CASSLGPLGSSGANVLTF.

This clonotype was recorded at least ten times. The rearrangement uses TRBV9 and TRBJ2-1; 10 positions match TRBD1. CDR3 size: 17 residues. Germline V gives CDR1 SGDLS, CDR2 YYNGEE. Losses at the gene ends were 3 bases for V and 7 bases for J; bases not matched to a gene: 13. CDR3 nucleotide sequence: TGTGCCAGCAGCGCCGCCGACAGGGGGCGTTTAGGGAATGAGCAGTTCTTC. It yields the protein CASSAADRGRLGNEQFF.

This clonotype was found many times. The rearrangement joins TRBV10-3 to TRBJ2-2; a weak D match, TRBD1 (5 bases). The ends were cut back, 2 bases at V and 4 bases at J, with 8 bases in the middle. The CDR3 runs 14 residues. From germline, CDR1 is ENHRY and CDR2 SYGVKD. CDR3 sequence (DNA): TGTGCCATCAGTGAGCCTGACAGCACCGGGGAGCTGTTTTTT. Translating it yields CAISEPDSTGELFF.

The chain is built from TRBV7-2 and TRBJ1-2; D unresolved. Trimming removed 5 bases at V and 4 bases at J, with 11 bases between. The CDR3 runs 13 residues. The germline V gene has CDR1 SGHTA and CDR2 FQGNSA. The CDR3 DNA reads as TGTGCCAGCAGCGACGACCCTTTCTATGGCTACACCTTC. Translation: CASSDDPFYGYTF.

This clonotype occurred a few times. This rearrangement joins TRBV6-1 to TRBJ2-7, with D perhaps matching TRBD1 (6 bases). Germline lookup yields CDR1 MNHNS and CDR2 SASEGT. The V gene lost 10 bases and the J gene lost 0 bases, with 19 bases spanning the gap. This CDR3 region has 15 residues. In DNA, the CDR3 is TGTGCCACAACCCCGGGACACCTAATCTCCTACGAGCAGTACTTC. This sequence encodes CATTPGHLISYEQYF.

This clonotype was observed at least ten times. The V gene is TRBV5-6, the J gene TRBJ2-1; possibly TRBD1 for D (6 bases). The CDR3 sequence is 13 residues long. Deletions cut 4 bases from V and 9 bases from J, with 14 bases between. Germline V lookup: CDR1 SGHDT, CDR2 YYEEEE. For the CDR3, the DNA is TGTGCCAGCAGCGCGGACAGAGTCGCTGAGCAGTTCTTC. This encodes CASSADRVAEQFF.

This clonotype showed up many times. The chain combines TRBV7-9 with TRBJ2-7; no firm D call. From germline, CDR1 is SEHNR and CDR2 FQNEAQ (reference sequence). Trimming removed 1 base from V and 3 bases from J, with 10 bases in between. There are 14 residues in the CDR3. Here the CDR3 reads CASSLGTDFYEQYF. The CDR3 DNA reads TGTGCCAGCAGCTTAGGTACAGACTTCTACGAGCAGTACTTC.

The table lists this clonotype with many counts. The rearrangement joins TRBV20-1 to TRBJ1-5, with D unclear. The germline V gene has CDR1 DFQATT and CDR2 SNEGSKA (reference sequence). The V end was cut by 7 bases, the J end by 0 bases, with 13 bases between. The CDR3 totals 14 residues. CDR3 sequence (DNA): TGCAGTGGCAGGTCCCAATATAGCAATCAGCCCCAGCATTTT. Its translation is CSGRSQYSNQPQHF.

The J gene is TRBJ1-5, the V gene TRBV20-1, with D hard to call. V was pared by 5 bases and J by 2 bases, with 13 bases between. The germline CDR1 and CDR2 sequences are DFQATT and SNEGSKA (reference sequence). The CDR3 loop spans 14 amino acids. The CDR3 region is CSAGPPGGNQPQHF. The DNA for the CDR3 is TGCAGTGCTGGCCCCCCCGGGGGCAATCAGCCCCAGCATTTT.

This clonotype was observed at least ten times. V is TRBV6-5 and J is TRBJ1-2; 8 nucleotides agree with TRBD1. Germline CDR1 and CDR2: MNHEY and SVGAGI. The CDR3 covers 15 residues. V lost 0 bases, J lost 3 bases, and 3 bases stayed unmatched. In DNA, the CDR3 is TGTGCCAGCAGTTACTCCCCAGGGGGCGACTATGGCTACACCTTC. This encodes CASSYSPGGDYGYTF.

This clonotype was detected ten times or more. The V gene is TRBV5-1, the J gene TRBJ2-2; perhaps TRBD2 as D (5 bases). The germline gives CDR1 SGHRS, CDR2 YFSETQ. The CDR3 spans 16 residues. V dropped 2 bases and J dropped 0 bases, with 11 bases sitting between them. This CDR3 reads CASSFLAASNTGELFF. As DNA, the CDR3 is TGCGCCAGCAGCTTCCTAGCAGCTTCGAACACCGGGGAGCTGTTTTTT.

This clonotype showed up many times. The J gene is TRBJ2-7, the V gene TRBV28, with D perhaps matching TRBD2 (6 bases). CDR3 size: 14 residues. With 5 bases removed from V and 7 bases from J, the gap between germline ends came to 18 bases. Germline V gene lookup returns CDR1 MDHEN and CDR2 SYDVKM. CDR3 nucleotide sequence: TGTGCCAGCAGTCGGCGCGGGGCTTCGCGGGAGCAGTACTTC. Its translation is CASSRRGASREQYF.

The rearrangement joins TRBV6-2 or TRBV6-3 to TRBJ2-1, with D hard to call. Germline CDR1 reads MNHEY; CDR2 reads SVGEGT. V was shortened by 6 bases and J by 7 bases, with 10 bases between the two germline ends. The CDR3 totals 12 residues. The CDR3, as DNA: TGTGCCAGCAGCCCTGCAAGAAATGAGCAGTTCTTC. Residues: CASSPARNEQFF.

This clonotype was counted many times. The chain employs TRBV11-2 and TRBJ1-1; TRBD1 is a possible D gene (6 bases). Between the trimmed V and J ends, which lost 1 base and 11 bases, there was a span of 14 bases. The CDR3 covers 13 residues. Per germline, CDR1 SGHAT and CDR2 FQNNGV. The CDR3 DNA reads TGTGCCAGCAGCTTAGTGTTGGGGGCGGGGGCTTTCTTT. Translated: CASSLVLGAGAFF.

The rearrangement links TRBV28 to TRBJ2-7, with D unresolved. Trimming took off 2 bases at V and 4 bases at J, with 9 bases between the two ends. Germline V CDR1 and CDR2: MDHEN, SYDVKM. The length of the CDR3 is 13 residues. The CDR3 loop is CASSLKPGYEQYF. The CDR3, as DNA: TGTGCCAGCAGTTTAAAACCCGGTTACGAGCAGTACTTC.

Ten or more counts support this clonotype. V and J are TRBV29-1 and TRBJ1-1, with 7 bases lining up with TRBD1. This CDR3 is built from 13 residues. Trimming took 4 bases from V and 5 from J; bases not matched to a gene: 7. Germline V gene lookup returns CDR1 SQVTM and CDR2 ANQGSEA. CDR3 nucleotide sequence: TGCAGCGTTGCAACACAGGGGAGAACTGAAGCTTTCTTT. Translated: CSVATQGRTEAFF.

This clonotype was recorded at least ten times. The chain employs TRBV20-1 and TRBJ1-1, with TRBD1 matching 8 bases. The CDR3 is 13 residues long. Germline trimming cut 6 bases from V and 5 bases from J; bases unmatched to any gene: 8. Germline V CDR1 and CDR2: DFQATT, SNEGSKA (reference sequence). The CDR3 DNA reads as TGCAGTGCACACGGACAGGGAGAGACTGAAGCTTTCTTT. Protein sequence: CSAHGQGETEAFF.

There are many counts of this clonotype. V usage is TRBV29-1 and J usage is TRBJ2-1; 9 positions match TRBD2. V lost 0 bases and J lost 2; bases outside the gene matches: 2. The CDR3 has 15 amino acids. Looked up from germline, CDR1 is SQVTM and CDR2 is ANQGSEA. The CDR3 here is CSVEEGGRAYNEQFF. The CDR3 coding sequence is TGCAGCGTTGAAGAGGGCGGGAGGGCCTACAATGAGCAGTTCTTC.